The 12 T cell receptor beta chains in this list originate from one sample, sequenced in a study of cytomegalovirus exposure and HLA in healthy donors (dated by TCRdb to about 2017). The library was prepared using the immunoSEQ multiplex PCR assay. The multiplex PCR relied on a mix of 60 forward primers for TCR Vbeta segments and 13 reverse primers for TCR Jbeta segments. Sourced from immuneACCESS, this table was stored by TCRdb with only in-frame sequences that have V and J called. A share of the clones is absent; for the studies checked, an unresolved V gene accounts for under half, and the remainder has no known explanation. The table for this sample lists some 130,000 clones; around 73% of them were counted only once. The ten largest clones represent 1.3% to 1.5% of the sample. Sequenced sample: PBMCs. These receptors came from a female donor in good health and CMV-seronegative.

This clone has just one count. V is TRBV20-1 and J is TRBJ1-1, with unresolved D. Germline CDR1 is DFQATT and CDR2 is SNEGSKA (reference sequence). The V end was cut by 6 bases, the J end by 0 bases, with 5 bases between. The CDR3 runs 11 residues. CDR3 sequence reads: CSAPLNTEAFF. As DNA, the CDR3 is TGCAGTGCCCCCTTGAACACTGAAGCTTTCTTT.

This clone showed up just once. The chain couples TRBV7-7 to TRBJ1-1; 7 nucleotides line up with TRBD1. The germline V gene has CDR1 SSHAT and CDR2 FNYEAQ (reference sequence). The CDR3 spans 15 residues. Trimming took 6 bases from V and 5 from J; bases not matched to a gene: 12. In nucleotides, the CDR3 is TGTGCCAGCAGACCGCGACAGGGTTTAACTACTGAAGCTTTCTTT. Translation: CASRPRQGLTTEAFF.

CDR3 region: CASSLGLAGSPYF. For the CDR3, the DNA is TGTGCCAGCAGCCTGGGACTAGCGGGAAGTCCGTACTTC. The V call is TRBV7-2, the J call TRBJ2-7; 13 bases fit TRBD2. Unmatched junction bases numbered 7, after V lost 5 bases and J lost 12 bases. The CDR3 is 13 amino acids. Germline CDR1 and CDR2: SGHTA and FQGNSA.

CDR3 in DNA: TGTGCCAGCAGTTTAACAGGCCTAGGGGCTTTCTTT. This gives the protein CASSLTGLGAFF. This chain uses TRBV28 with TRBJ1-1; D possibly corresponds to TRBD1 (5 bases). V was trimmed by 2 bases and J by 11 bases, leaving 12 bases between them. This CDR3 comprises 12 residues. Germline V CDR1 and CDR2: MDHEN, SYDVKM.

This rearrangement joins TRBV29-1 to TRBJ2-1; 10 positions agree with TRBD2. Germline V gene sequence: CDR1 SQVTM, CDR2 ANQGSEA. The CDR3 is made up of 16 amino acids. J gave up 0 bases and V 7 bases, and 9 bases lay outside the gene matches. The CDR3 DNA is TGCAGCGCCTTACTAGCGGGATCGAGCTCCTACAATGAGCAGTTCTTC. Translating it yields CSALLAGSSSYNEQFF.

The rearrangement uses TRBV5-4 and TRBJ2-1, with 9 bases fitting TRBD2. From germline, CDR1 is SGHNT and CDR2 YYREEE (reference sequence). CDR3 length: 17 residues. V lost 3 bases to trimming and J lost 6 bases; unmatched junction nucleotides: 13. Here the CDR3 DNA reads TGTGCCAGCAGCTCAACCGGGGCGGGAGGGCCTCGCAATGAGCAGTTCTTC. Its translation: CASSSTGAGGPRNEQFF. The full variable domain, in which reference TRBV5-4 and TRBJ2-1 provide the parts outside the CDR3, is ETGVTQSPTHLIKTRGQQVTLRCSSQSGHNTVSWYQQALGQGPQFIFQYYREEENGRGNFPPRFSGLQFPNYSSELNVNALELDDSALYLCASSSTGAGGPRNEQFFGPGTRLTVL.

The chain recombines TRBV27 with TRBJ2-3, with a possible D match to TRBD2 (5 bases). Per germline, CDR1 MNHEY and CDR2 SMNVEV (reference sequence). The CDR3 contains 14 residues. Trimming shortened V by 8 bases and J by 3 bases, and 15 bases separated the two germline ends. The DNA for the CDR3 is TGTGCCAGCGCCCCCTTGAGAGGGACAGATACGCAGTATTTT. Translating it yields CASAPLRGTDTQYF.

This chain connects TRBV7-2 to TRBJ2-6; the D gene is possibly TRBD1 (6 bases). Trimming left V 5 bases short and J 0 bases short, with 11 bases between. Per the germline V gene, CDR1 is SGHTA and CDR2 is FQGNSA. The CDR3 spans 16 residues. The chain's CDR3 is CASSTGHTSGANVLTF. The CDR3 nucleotides read TGTGCCAGCAGCACGGGACATACCTCTGGGGCCAACGTCCTGACTTTC.

This rearrangement joins TRBV15 to TRBJ2-3; perhaps TRBD2 as D (6 bases). The V end was cut by 9 bases, the J end by 1 base, with 11 bases between. The CDR3 contains 13 residues. The V gene's germline CDR1 is LNHNV and CDR2 YYDKDF (reference sequence). CDR3 nucleotide sequence: TGTGCCACGGGGGGTAGACGCACAGATACGCAGTATTTT. It translates to CATGGRRTDTQYF. Filled out from reference TRBV15 and TRBJ2-3, the complete variable domain reads DAMVIQNPRYQVTQFGKPVTLSCSQTLNHNVMYWYQQKSSQAPKLLFHYYDKDFNNEADTPDNFQSRRPNTSFCFLDIRSPGLGDTAMYLCATGGRRTDTQYFGPGTRLTVL.

This chain uses TRBV4-2 with TRBJ2-7; D perhaps matches TRBD2 (6 bases). The CDR3 contains 15 residues. Trimming took 0 bases from V and 4 from J, leaving 13 bases between them. The germline CDR1 and CDR2 sequences are LGHNA and YNFKEQ. The CDR3 reads CASSQDFRERYEQYF. As DNA, the CDR3 is TGTGCCAGCAGCCAAGATTTCCGGGAGAGGTACGAGCAGTACTTC.

V gene TRBV28 combines with J gene TRBJ1-1; D unclear. Trimming took 7 bases from V and 8 from J, leaving 8 bases between them. Germline V lookup: CDR1 MDHEN, CDR2 SYDVKM. The CDR3 runs 10 residues. The CDR3 is CASTSVEAFF. The CDR3 DNA reads TGTGCCAGCACCTCTGTGGAAGCTTTCTTT. Full variable domain (outside the CDR3, taken from reference TRBV28 and TRBJ1-1): DVKVTQSSRYLVKRTGEKVFLECVQDMDHENMFWYRQDPGLGLRLIYFSYDVKMKEKGDIPEGYSVSREKKERFSLILESASTNQTSMYLCASTSVEAFFGQGTRLTVV.

The J gene is TRBJ1-5, the V gene TRBV9, with 10 bases aligning to TRBD1. With 4 bases clipped from V and 5 bases from J, the junction kept 3 bases outside the gene matches. Germline V CDR1 and CDR2: SGDLS, YYNGEE. The CDR3 runs 14 residues. The CDR3 protein is CASSPTGGDQPQHF. The DNA of the CDR3 is TGTGCCAGCAGCCCGACAGGGGGCGATCAGCCCCAGCATTTT.